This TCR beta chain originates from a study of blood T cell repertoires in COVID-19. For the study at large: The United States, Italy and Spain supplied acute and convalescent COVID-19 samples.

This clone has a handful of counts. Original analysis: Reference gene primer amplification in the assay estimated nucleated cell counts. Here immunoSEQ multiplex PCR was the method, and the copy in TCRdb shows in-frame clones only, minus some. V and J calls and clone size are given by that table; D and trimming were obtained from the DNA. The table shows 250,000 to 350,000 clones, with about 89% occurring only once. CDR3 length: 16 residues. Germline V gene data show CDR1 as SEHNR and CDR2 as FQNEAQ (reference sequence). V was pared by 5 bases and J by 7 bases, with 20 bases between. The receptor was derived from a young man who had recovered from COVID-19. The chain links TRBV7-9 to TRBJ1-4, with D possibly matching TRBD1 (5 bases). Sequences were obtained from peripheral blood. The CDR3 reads CASSHRTPGSGEKLFF. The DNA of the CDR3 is TGTGCCAGCAGCCACCGGACACCCGGGAGTGGTGAAAAACTGTTTTTT.